What follows are 3 T cell receptor beta chains derived from one specimen sequenced in a study of blood T cell repertoires in COVID-19 (dated by TCRdb to 2019 to 2021). The protocol used for the library was the immunoSEQ multiplex PCR assay. The source is immuneACCESS, and TCRdb retained only in-frame sequences with V and J called. Part of the clones is not carried over; for the studies checked, unresolved V genes explain less than half of this, and the remainder is unexplained. The table for this sample lists some 150,000 clones; 80% to 90% of them were counted only once. The ten largest clones add up to approximately 0.99% of the sample. What was sequenced was peripheral blood. The receptors shown here come from a man aged 35-49 years with acute or convalescent COVID-19.

The V gene is TRBV9, the J gene TRBJ2-2, with 7 bases fitting TRBD1. Germline V gene data show CDR1 as SGDLS and CDR2 as YYNGEE. This CDR3 comprises 15 residues. V trimming: 5 bases; J trimming: 5 bases; junction bases outside the gene matches: 9. CDR3 protein: CASRGGDSVTGELFF. The DNA of the CDR3 is TGTGCCAGCAGGGGTGGGGACAGCGTTACCGGGGAGCTGTTTTTT. Full variable domain (rest looked up from reference TRBV9 and TRBJ2-2): DSGVTQTPKHLITATGQRVTLRCSPRSGDLSVYWYQQSLDQGLQFLIQYYNGEERAKGNILERFSAQQFPDLHSELNLSSLELGDSALYFCASRGGDSVTGELFFGEGSRLTVL.

The V and J genes are TRBV6-2 or TRBV6-3 and TRBJ2-1; the D is unclear. This CDR3 contains 14 residues. Germline-derived CDR1 and CDR2 are MNHEY and SVGEGT. V was shortened by 4 bases and J by 7 bases, with 14 bases between the two germline ends. The CDR3 DNA reads as TGTGCCAGCAGTTTCGGCAGGATCAAGAATGAGCAGTTCTTC. The encoded protein is CASSFGRIKNEQFF.

V usage is TRBV24-1 and J usage is TRBJ1-2; the D gene is possibly TRBD1 (5 bases). V was cut by 4 bases and J by 6 bases, with 11 bases left in between. In germline, CDR1 is KGHDR, CDR2 SFDVKD. The CDR3 has 13 amino acids. CDR3 residues: CATSDWQGHGYTF. Written as DNA, the CDR3 is TGTGCCACCAGTGACTGGCAGGGTCATGGCTACACCTTC.